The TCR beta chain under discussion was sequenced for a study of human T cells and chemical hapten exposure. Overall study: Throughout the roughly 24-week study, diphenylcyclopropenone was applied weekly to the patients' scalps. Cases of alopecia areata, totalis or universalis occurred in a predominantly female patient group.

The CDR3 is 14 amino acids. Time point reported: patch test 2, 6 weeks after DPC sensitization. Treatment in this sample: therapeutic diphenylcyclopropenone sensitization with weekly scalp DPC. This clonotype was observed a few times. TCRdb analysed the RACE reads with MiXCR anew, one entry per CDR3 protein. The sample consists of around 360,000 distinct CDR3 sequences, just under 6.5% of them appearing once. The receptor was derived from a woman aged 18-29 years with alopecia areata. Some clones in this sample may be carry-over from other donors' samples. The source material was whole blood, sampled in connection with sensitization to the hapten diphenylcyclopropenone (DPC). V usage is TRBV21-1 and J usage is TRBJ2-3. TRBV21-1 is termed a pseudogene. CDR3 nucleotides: TGTGCCAGCAGCAAAGGACTTTGCCCGGATACGCAGTATTTT. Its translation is CASSKGLCPDTQYF.